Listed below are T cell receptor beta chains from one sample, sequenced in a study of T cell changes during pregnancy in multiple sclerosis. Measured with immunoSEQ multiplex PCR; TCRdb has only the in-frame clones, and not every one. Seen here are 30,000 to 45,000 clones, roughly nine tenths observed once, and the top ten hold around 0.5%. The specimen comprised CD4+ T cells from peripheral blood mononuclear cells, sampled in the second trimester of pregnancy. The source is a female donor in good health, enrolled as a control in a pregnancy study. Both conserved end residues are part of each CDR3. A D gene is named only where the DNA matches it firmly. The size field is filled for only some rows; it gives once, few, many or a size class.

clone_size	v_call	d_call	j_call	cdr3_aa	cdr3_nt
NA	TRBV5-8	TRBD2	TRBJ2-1	CASSVGLAGGPSYNEQFF	TGTGCCAGCAGCGTAGGACTAGCGGGGGGGCCATCCTACAATGAGCAGTTCTTC
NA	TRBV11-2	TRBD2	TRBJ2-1	CASSSSSGSVSRLDEQFF	TGTGCCAGCAGCTCCTCTAGCGGGAGTGTGTCTCGGCTCGATGAGCAGTTCTTC
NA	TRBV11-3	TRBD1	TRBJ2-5	CASSLGTGGAETQYF	TGTGCCAGCAGCTTAGGAACAGGGGGCGCCGAGACCCAGTACTTC
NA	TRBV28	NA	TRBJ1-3	CASARGTSSGNTIYF	TGTGCCTCCGCACGGGGTACGAGCTCTGGAAACACCATATATTTT
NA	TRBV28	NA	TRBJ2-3	CASKRVTQYF	TGTGCCAGCAAGCGGGTTACGCAGTATTTT
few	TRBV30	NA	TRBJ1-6	CAWTTDSNNSPLHF	TGTGCCTGGACTACGGACAGCAATAATTCACCCCTCCACTTT
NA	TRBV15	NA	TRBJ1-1	CATGVRDTRGTEAFF	TGTGCCACCGGGGTGAGGGACACAAGGGGCACTGAAGCTTTCTTT
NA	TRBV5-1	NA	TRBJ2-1	CASSLYGFEDEQFF	TGCGCCAGCAGCTTGTATGGTTTTGAGGATGAGCAGTTCTTC
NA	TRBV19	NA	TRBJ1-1	CASKTTVTNTEAFF	TGTGCCAGCAAAACGACAGTGACCAACACTGAAGCTTTCTTT
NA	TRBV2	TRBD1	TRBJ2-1	CAIVPGQGDNEQFF	TGTGCCATCGTCCCGGGACAGGGAGACAATGAGCAGTTCTTC
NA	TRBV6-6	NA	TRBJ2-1	CASSRLNNEQFF	TGTGCCAGCAGTCGACTGAACAATGAGCAGTTCTTC
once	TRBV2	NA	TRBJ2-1	CASSRQGGSYNEQFF	TGTGCCAGCAGCCGACAGGGAGGTTCCTACAATGAGCAGTTCTTC
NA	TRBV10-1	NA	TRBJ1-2	CASSESRGNGYTF	TGCGCCAGCAGTGAGTCGAGAGGGAATGGCTACACCTTC
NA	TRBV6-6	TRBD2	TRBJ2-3	CASGGGPDTQYF	TGTGCCAGCGGGGGGGGTCCAGATACGCAGTATTTT
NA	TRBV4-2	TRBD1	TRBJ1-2	CASSLGGTGGASLDGYTF	TGTGCCAGCAGCCTGGGAGGGACAGGGGGCGCCTCCCTCGATGGCTACACCTTC
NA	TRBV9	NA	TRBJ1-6	CASSVAGSSYNSPLHF	TGTGCCAGCAGCGTAGCGGGGAGCTCCTATAATTCACCCCTCCACTTT
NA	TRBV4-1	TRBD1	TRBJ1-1	CASSQGPRGNAEAFF	TGCGCCAGCAGCCAAGGACCCAGGGGGAACGCTGAAGCTTTCTTT
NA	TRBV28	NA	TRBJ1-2	CASSLSGDANYGYTF	TGTGCCAGCAGTTTATCAGGGGACGCCAACTATGGCTACACCTTC
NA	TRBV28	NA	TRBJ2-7	CASSLVSYEQYF	TGTGCCAGCAGTTTAGTATCCTACGAGCAGTACTTC
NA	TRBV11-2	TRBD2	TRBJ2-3	CASSWTSGGRDTQYF	TGTGCCAGCAGCTGGACTAGCGGGGGGCGGGATACGCAGTATTTT
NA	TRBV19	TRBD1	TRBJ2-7	CASSIGRDRVYEQYF	TGTGCCAGTAGTATAGGCCGGGACAGGGTCTACGAGCAGTACTTC
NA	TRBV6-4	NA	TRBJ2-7	CASKREASSYEQYF	TGTGCCAGCAAGAGGGAGGCGAGCTCCTACGAGCAGTACTTC
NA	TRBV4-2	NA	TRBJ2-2	CASSQEARTGELFF	TGTGCCAGCAGCCAAGAAGCACGGACCGGGGAGCTGTTTTTT
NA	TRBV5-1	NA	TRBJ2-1	CASSLTPGNIRSDEQFF	TGCGCCAGCAGCTTGACCCCAGGGAACATCCGATCGGATGAGCAGTTCTTC
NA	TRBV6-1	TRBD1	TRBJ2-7	CASSDGTGVHEQYF	TGTGCCAGCAGTGACGGGACAGGGGTCCACGAGCAGTACTTC
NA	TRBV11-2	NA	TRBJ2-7	CASSLQGGTFDEQYF	TGTGCCAGCAGCTTACAGGGGGGCACTTTCGACGAGCAGTACTTC
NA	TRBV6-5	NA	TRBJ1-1	CASSLYRVNTEAFF	TGTGCCAGCAGTTTGTACAGGGTAAACACTGAAGCTTTCTTT
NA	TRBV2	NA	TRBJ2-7	CASSFAYEQYF	TGTGCCAGCAGTTTCGCCTACGAGCAGTACTTC
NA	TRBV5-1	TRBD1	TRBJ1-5	CASSLGTGAGQPQHF	TGCGCCAGCAGCTTGGGGACAGGGGCGGGACAGCCCCAGCATTTT
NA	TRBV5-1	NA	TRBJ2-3	CASSLDQVTDTQYF	TGCGCCAGCAGCTTGGATCAGGTCACAGATACGCAGTATTTT